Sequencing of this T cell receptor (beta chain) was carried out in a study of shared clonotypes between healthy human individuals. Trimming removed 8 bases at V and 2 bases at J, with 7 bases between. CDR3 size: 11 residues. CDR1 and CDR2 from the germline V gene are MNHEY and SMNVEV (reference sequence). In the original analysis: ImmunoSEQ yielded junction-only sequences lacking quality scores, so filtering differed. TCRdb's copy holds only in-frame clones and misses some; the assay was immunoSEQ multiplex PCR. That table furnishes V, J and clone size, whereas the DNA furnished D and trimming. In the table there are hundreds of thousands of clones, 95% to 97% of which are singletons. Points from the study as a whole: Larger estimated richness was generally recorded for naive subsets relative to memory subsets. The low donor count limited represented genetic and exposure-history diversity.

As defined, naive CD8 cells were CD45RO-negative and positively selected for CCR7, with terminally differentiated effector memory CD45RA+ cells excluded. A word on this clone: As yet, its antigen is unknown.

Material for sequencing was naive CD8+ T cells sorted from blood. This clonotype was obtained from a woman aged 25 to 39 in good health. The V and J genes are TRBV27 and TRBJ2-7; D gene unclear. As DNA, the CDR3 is TGTGCCAGCGGATTAACCTACGAGCAGTACTTC. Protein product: CASGLTYEQYF.